The source of this T cell receptor (beta chain) is a study of beta chain features in type 1 diabetes (dated by TCRdb to 2017 to 2018). Notes on the research overall: No differences in mean age, gender distribution, total cell number or subset yield were found between patients and healthy donors. Across all samples, some 110,000,000 sorted cells were examined, and cell number per subset correlated strongly with RNA yield. The study compared the TCRB repertoires of sorted circulating CD4+ T cell subsets in recently diagnosed type 1 diabetes patients with those in matched healthy donors. Whereas all 28 donors provided naive and central memory subsets, regulatory and stem cell-like memory subsets were isolated from just 8 patients and roughly 8 healthy donors.

For this clone: The clone's antigen remains unknown. Within one base of it there is no much larger clone, and no base qualities were kept.

The study at large found these results: Type 1 diabetes patients showed a moderate but significant shortening of TCRB CDR3 length in all four CD4+ subsets. Patients with type 1 diabetes made fewer insertions and deleted more nucleotides at VDJ recombination sites, implying thymic rearrangement abnormalities. PCR might favor shorter templates, but patient and control samples were amplified and corrected together, so any skew would affect both groups equally. Because cDNA was sequenced instead of genomic DNA, activated cells with high expression could be over-represented, although the groups did not differ in activation or CD3 levels. The naive, central memory and regulatory TCRB repertoires appeared to resemble one another more closely among patients than among healthy donors. HLA sub-analyses involved small numbers of individuals, so any influence of HLA type on TCRB rearrangement remained unresolved.

Each donor gave one peripheral blood draw, averaging approximately 110 mL, which was collected into heparinised tubes. Using a panel that included CD45RO, CCR7, CD25, CD127, CD95 and CD27, naive, central memory, regulatory and stem cell-like memory CD4+ T cells were sorted on a BD FACSAria II. Every sorted population had a purity above 95%. Right away, PBMCs were isolated by Lymphoprep density gradient centrifugation and were stained directly, with no culture step. Samples were stained and sorted in pairs, with one healthy donor and one patient per experiment, so that batch effects were minimized. CDR1 and CDR2, looked up from the germline V gene, are SGDLS and YYNGEE. Including the terminal cysteine and phenylalanine, the CDR3 comprises 14 residues. Of all the DNA, just the CDR3 is kept, 42 bases in frame from base 1. The junction shows trimming of 3 bases on V and 4 bases on J, plus 10 bases between the germline ends.

All of the isolated RNA was reverse transcribed with the High Capacity cDNA Reverse Transcription Kit, so expressed TCRB transcripts were sequenced. Deep immunoSEQ sequencing was applied to naive, central memory and regulatory T cell samples, giving an average of roughly 3.5 million total reads per sample. After sorted cells were lysed in RLT buffer, RNA was extracted with DNase-treated RNeasy Micro or Mini kits, with the choice depending on cell number. To prevent cross-contamination, every cell subset was processed on its own, while patient and healthy donor samples were processed together. The immunoSEQ multiplex PCR was used to amplify TCRB sequences from cDNA, generating 87-bp fragments that spanned the CDR3 region. Sequencing of the amplicons was done on the Illumina HiSeq platform. Per the authors' processing: PCR bias was computationally corrected using synthetic template baselines, reads within Hamming distance 2 were collapsed, and singletons that could not be merged were discarded. By aligning reads against IMGT, V, D and J genes, CDR3 length, and insertions or deletions at six rearrangement sites were assigned. Clonotype counts were normalized to sorted cell number within each subset before computing true diversity and Gini coefficients with the tcR R package. The overlap coefficient, calculated on TCRB nucleotide sequences, was used to measure repertoire sharing. As a proxy for the pre-selection repertoire, out-of-frame TCRB sequences from naive cells were analyzed. Sourced from immuneACCESS, this table was stored by TCRdb with only in-frame sequences that have V and J called. A share of the clones is absent; for the studies checked, an unresolved V gene accounts for under half, and the remainder has no known explanation. D and trimming come from the DNA, and the V and J calls and clone size come from that table. The sample table holds approximately 470,000 clones, of which 30% were seen once. The top ten clonotypes cover more than 0.055% of the sample.

Specimen: naive CD4+ T cells from blood. In the paper's terms, the cell subset or site label means: true naive CD4+ T cells. In this chain, TRBV9 is recombined with TRBJ2-2; the D gene remains uncertain. This clonotype was sampled from a man in his late teens or twenties in good health. CDR3 loop: CASSAWDVTGELFF. The nucleotides read TGTGCCAGCAGCGCCTGGGATGTCACCGGGGAGCTGTTTTTT.